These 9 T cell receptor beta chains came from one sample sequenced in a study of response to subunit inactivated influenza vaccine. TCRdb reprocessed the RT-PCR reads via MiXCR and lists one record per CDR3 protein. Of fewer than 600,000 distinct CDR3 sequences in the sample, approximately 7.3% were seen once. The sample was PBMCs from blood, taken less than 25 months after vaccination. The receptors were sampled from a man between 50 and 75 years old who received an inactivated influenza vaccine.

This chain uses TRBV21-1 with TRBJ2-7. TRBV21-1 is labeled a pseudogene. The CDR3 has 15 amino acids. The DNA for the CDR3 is TGTGCCAGCAGAAACGGCGGCCAGAGCTCCTACGAGCAGTACTTC. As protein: CASRNGGQSSYEQYF.

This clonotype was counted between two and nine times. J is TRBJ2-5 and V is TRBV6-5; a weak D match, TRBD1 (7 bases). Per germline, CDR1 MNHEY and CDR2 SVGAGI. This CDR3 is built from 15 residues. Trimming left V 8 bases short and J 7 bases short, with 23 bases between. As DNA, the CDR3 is TGTGCCAGCGGTTCGGGACAGTTAATGGGGGGGACCCAGTACTTC. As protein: CASGSGQLMGGTQYF.

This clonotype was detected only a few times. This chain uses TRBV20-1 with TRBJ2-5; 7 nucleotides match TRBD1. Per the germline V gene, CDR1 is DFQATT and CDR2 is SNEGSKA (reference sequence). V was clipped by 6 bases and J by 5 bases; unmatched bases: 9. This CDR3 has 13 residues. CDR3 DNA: TGCAGTGCCGACGAGAGGGGGCAGGAGACCCAGTACTTC. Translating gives CSADERGQETQYF.

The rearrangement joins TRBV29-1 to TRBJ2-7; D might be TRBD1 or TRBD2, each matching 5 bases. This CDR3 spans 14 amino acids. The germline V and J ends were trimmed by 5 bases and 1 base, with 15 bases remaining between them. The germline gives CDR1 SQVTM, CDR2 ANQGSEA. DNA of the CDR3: TGCAGCGTTTGGTGGACCGGGGCGTCCTACGAGCAGTACTTC. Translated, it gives CSVWWTGASYEQYF.

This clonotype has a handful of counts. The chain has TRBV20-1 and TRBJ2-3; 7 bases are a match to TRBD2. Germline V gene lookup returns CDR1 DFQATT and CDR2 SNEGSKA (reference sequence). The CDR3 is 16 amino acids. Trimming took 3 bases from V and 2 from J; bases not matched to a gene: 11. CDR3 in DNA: TGCAGTGCTAGGCCGTTGACGCGGGAGAACACAGATACGCAGTATTTT. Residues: CSARPLTRENTDTQYF.

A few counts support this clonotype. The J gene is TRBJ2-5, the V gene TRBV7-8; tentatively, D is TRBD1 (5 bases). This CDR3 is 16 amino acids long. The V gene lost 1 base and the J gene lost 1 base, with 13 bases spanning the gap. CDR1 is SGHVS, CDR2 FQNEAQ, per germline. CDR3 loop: CASSLGYRYLQETQYF. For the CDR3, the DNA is TGTGCCAGCAGCTTAGGGTACAGGTACCTCCAAGAGACCCAGTACTTC.

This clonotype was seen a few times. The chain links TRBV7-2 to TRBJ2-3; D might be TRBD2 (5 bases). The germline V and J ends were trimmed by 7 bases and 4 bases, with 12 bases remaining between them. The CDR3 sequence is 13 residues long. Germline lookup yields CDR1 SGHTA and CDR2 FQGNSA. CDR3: CASKGDWPDTQYF. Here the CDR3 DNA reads TGTGCCAGCAAGGGAGATTGGCCAGATACGCAGTATTTT.

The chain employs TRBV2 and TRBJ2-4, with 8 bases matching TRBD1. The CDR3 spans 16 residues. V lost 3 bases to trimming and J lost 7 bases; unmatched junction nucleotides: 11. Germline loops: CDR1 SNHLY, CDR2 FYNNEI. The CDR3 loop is CASSDYPWTGQNIQYF. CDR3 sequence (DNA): TGTGCCAGCAGTGATTACCCATGGACAGGGCAGAACATTCAGTACTTC.

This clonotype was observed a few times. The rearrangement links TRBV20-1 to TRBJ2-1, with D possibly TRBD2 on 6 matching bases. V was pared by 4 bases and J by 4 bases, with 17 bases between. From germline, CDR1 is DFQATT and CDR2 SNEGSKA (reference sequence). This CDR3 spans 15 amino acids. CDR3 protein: CSAIGRGIQYNEQFF. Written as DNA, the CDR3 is TGCAGTGCTATAGGGCGGGGAATCCAGTACAATGAGCAGTTCTTC.